This T cell receptor (beta chain) was captured by sequencing in a study of CD8+ T cells in alopecia areata. Findings of the study overall: Scalp clonality dropped significantly under tofacitinib, as did expanded CD8+ top-100 clones.

Regarding treatment: oral pan-JAK inhibitor, 5-10 mg twice daily. Germline V CDR1 and CDR2: SNHLY, FYNNEI. The CDR3 is 14 amino acids. The ends were cut back, 8 bases at V and 4 bases at J, with 17 bases in the middle. Sequencing relied on a cDNA template that was reverse transcribed from extracted RNA. TCRdb keeps only in-frame clones here, not all; method: immunoSEQ multiplex PCR. In the table there are about 100,000 clones, 65% to 85% of which are singletons. Points on this clone: Its antigen is not known.

Here the sequenced sample was CD8+ T cells sorted from blood, taken at week 24, from a patient treated with tofacitinib. V and J are TRBV2 and TRBJ2-5; weak D call: TRBD2 (5 bases). This clonotype originated in a human donor with alopecia areata. CDR3 region: CASSSDGVRETQYF. CDR3 coding DNA: TGTGCCAGCTCCTCTGACGGGGTCAGAGAGACCCAGTACTTC.